The sequence of this T cell receptor beta chain was determined in a study of metastatic and nonmetastatic thyroid tumors. The table lists this clone with a count of one. The germline gives CDR1 SGHRS, CDR2 YFSETQ. Trimming took 4 bases from V and 6 from J, leaving 23 bases between them. This CDR3 is built from 16 residues. Until they underwent thyroid surgery, no patient had received any treatment. TCRdb reanalyzed the PCR reads with MiXCR. The sample holds 30,000 to 35,000 clones, about 15% seen once. This rearrangement joins TRBV5-1 to TRBJ2-7, with a possible D match to TRBD1 (5 bases). This TCR derives from a male donor with papillary thyroid cancer or a benign thyroid nodule (not recorded which). Some clones in this sample may be carry-over from other donors' samples. The sample was blood. DNA of the CDR3: TGCGCCAGCAGCCCCCTCGGGCAGGGTGGTCATTCCGAGCAGTACTTC. The encoded protein is CASSPLGQGGHSEQYF.